The next 21 T cell receptor beta chains were all read from a single sample in a study of blood T cells in healthy people across ages. A sample-barcoded 5' primer and a J-beta primer mix were used in a second PCR of roughly 6 to 11 cycles. A single record per CDR3 protein comes from TCRdb applying MiXCR to the 5' RACE reads. The sample yields roughly 830,000 distinct CDR3 sequences, 62% seen once. The sequenced sample was blood. All receptors derive from a man aged 25-40 years in good health.

The rearrangement joins TRBV29-1 to TRBJ2-7; maybe TRBD1 (5 bases). Germline lookup yields CDR1 SQVTM and CDR2 ANQGSEA. The CDR3 has 12 amino acids. Trimming removed 4 bases at V and 2 bases at J, with 9 bases between. Written as DNA, the CDR3 is TGCAGCGTTGGACAGAGCGCCTACGAGCAGTACTTC. Translating it yields CSVGQSAYEQYF.

The rearrangement joins TRBV15 to TRBJ2-4; a possible D gene is TRBD2 (6 bases). The CDR3 covers 14 residues. Germline CDR1 reads LNHNV; CDR2 reads YYDKDF (reference sequence). Between the trimmed V and J ends, which lost 1 base and 13 bases, there was a span of 17 bases. The CDR3 region has the DNA TGTGCCACCAGCAGAGGGGAGAGGGGAGGCAAGCAGTACTTC. The encoded protein is CATSRGERGGKQYF.

This clonotype was detected a few times. The chain is built from TRBV29-1 and TRBJ2-5; TRBD1 aligns across 9 bases. Losses at the gene ends were 1 base for V and 3 bases for J; bases not matched to a gene: 0. The CDR3 sequence is 13 residues long. CDR1 is SQVTM, CDR2 ANQGSEA, per germline. The CDR3 here is CSVEGDREETQYF. The CDR3 nucleotides read TGCAGCGTTGAAGGGGACAGGGAAGAGACCCAGTACTTC. The full variable domain, rest sourced from reference TRBV29-1 and TRBJ2-5, is SAVISQKPSRDICQRGTSLTIQCQVDSQVTMMFWYRQQPGQSLTLIATANQGSEATYESGFVIDKFPISRPNLTFSTLTVSNMSPEDSSIYLCSVEGDREETQYFGPGTRLLVL.

V is TRBV4-2 and J is TRBJ2-7; D perhaps matches TRBD2 (5 bases). The V and J ends lost 0 bases and 5 bases respectively, with 14 bases between them. The germline V gene has CDR1 LGHNA and CDR2 YNFKEQ. This CDR3 is 15 amino acids long. CDR3 bases: TGTGCCAGCAGCCAAGAGGGAGCATGGTCCCACGAGCAGTACTTC. Translating gives CASSQEGAWSHEQYF.

On this clonotype: One junction end does not reproduce the germline sequence, and a read error may be involved. V gene TRBV5-1 combines with J gene TRBJ2-1; a possible D gene is TRBD2 (6 bases). The germline CDR1 and CDR2 sequences are SGHRS and YFSETQ. The CDR3 totals 14 residues. The CDR3 region has the DNA TGCGCCAGCAGCCCCGTGGGGGGTAACAAGGAGCAGTTCTTC. Translated, it gives CASSPVGGNKEQFF.

The rearrangement uses TRBV15 and TRBJ2-2; 8 bases fit TRBD2. After removal of 0 bases from V and 5 bases from J, the junction contained 5 bases not matched to a gene. The CDR3 runs to 16 residues. Germline V lookup: CDR1 LNHNV, CDR2 YYDKDF (reference sequence). As DNA, the CDR3 is TGTGCCACCAGCAGAGAACCGGGACTAGTAACCGGGGAGCTGTTTTTT. It translates to CATSREPGLVTGELFF.

This rearrangement joins TRBV10-3 to TRBJ2-5; the match to TRBD1 covers 7 bases. The CDR3 length is 13 residues. J was trimmed by 2 bases and V by 4 bases; bases with no gene match: 1. Germline assignment: CDR1 ENHRY and CDR2 SYGVKD. CDR3 coding DNA: TGTGCCATCAGTGTGACAGGGCAAGAGACCCAGTACTTC. This gives the protein CAISVTGQETQYF.

This clonotype was seen a handful of times. This chain connects TRBV11-2 to TRBJ2-1; 8 nucleotides align to TRBD2. V shed 0 bases and J 4 bases; nucleotides not matched to a gene: 2. This CDR3 is 15 amino acids long. CDR1 is SGHAT, CDR2 FQNNGV, per germline. CDR3 region: CASSLEGGGYNEQFF. The CDR3 DNA reads as TGTGCCAGCAGCTTAGAGGGCGGGGGGTACAATGAGCAGTTCTTC.

V gene TRBV27 combines with J gene TRBJ2-1, with a tentative D call TRBD2 (5 bases). Deletions cut 4 bases from V and 6 bases from J, with 10 bases between. Germline-derived CDR1 and CDR2 are MNHEY and SMNVEV (reference sequence). The length of the CDR3 is 13 residues. The CDR3 spells CASSSLRGNEQFF. The CDR3 DNA sequence: TGTGCCAGCAGTTCTCTCCGGGGCAATGAGCAGTTCTTC.

J is TRBJ2-7 and V is TRBV9, with D possibly TRBD2 on 5 matching bases. V was pared by 3 bases and J by 3 bases, with 10 bases between. This CDR3 contains 13 residues. Germline assignment: CDR1 SGDLS and CDR2 YYNGEE. Here the CDR3 DNA reads TGTGCCAGCAGCGGACCGGGGAACTACGAGCAGTACTTC. Encoded protein: CASSGPGNYEQYF.

V usage is TRBV4-1 and J usage is TRBJ2-3; 9 bases are shared with TRBD2. V dropped 4 bases and J dropped 5; count of bases not matched to a gene: 7. CDR1 is MGHRA, CDR2 YSYEKL, per germline. This CDR3 region has 15 residues. The CDR3 DNA sequence: TGCGCCAGCAGCCTATTAGCGGGGGCTAGAGATACGCAGTATTTT. Its protein product is CASSLLAGARDTQYF.

V usage is TRBV13 and J usage is TRBJ2-1; TRBD2 is a possible D gene (5 bases). The CDR3 contains 14 residues. The germline V and J ends were trimmed by 5 bases and 6 bases, with 14 bases remaining between them. The germline V gene encodes CDR1 PRHDT and CDR2 FYEKMQ (reference sequence). The CDR3 spells CASSTRRDCNEQFF. CDR3 nucleotides: TGTGCCAGCAGCACCAGACGGGATTGCAATGAGCAGTTCTTC.

This clonotype was detected only a few times. This chain uses TRBV29-1 with TRBJ2-1, with 13 bases lining up with TRBD2. The CDR3 extends over 15 amino acids. Germline V gives CDR1 SQVTM, CDR2 ANQGSEA. Trimming took 2 bases from V and 8 from J; bases not matched to a gene: 6. The CDR3, as DNA: TGCAGCGTTGAATTACTAGCGGGGGGGAGGGATGAGCAGTTCTTC. Its translation: CSVELLAGGRDEQFF.

V gene TRBV7-2 combines with J gene TRBJ2-3; 7 nucleotides line up with TRBD2. Germline-derived CDR1 and CDR2 are SGHTA and FQGNSA. The CDR3 sequence is 16 residues long. J lost 3 bases, V lost 1 base, and 7 bases had no gene match. The CDR3 loop is CASSLVAGEGTDTQYF. Written as DNA, the CDR3 is TGTGCCAGCAGCTTAGTGGCGGGGGAAGGAACAGATACGCAGTATTTT.

V gene TRBV20-1 combines with J gene TRBJ2-7; TRBD2 agrees at 7 bases. Germline assignment: CDR1 DFQATT and CDR2 SNEGSKA (reference sequence). The V and J ends lost 6 bases and 3 bases, in that order; junction bases with no gene match: 14. This CDR3 has 15 residues. Here the CDR3 DNA reads TGCAGTGCCAACCCCGTGACTAGCACTTTCTACGAGCAGTACTTC. It translates to CSANPVTSTFYEQYF.

This chain uses TRBV7-6 with TRBJ2-4; maybe TRBD2 (6 bases). The J call may be faulty, since TRBJ2-5 better matches the DNA end. This CDR3 is built from 18 residues. CDR1 SGHVS and CDR2 FNYEAQ come from the germline V gene. In DNA, the CDR3 is TGTGCCAGCAGCTTAGGGACTACCTGGGCTAAGATCCAAGAGACCCAGTACTTC. This encodes CASSLGTTWAKIQETQYF.

Only a few counts were recorded for this clonotype. The gene calls are TRBV20-1 and TRBJ2-5, with 11 bases fitting TRBD2. CDR3 length: 16 amino acids. J gave up 5 bases and V 0 bases, and 8 bases lay outside the gene matches. Germline assignment: CDR1 DFQATT and CDR2 SNEGSKA (reference sequence). The CDR3 DNA is TGCAGTGCTAGAGATCTAGGTAGCGGGGGGGTGGAGACCCAGTACTTC. Amino acids: CSARDLGSGGVETQYF.

V gene TRBV27 combines with J gene TRBJ2-7; a possible D gene is TRBD2 (5 bases). The length of the CDR3 is 16 residues. V gave up 2 bases and J gave up 0 bases, with 14 bases separating them. From germline, CDR1 is MNHEY and CDR2 SMNVEV (reference sequence). CDR3 sequence (DNA): TGTGCCAGCAGTTTAGACCCCCGCGGGTTCTCCTACGAGCAGTACTTC. Amino acid sequence: CASSLDPRGFSYEQYF.

The count of this clonotype is one. The rearrangement uses TRBV6-6 and TRBJ2-2; the match to TRBD1 covers 7 bases. This CDR3 has 15 amino acids. J gave up 4 bases and V 6 bases, and 8 bases lay outside the gene matches. CDR1 and CDR2 (germline): MNHNY, SVGAGI (reference sequence). The CDR3, as DNA: TGTGCCAGCAGGTCCACAGGGGAGACCACCGGGGAGCTGTTTTTT. Translation gives CASRSTGETTGELFF.

V usage is TRBV28 and J usage is TRBJ1-2, with 8 positions matching TRBD1. This CDR3 contains 14 residues. Germline CDR1 reads MDHEN; CDR2 reads SYDVKM. V lost 7 bases, J lost 7 bases, and 11 bases stayed unmatched. The CDR3 region has the DNA TGTGCCAGCACCGACCATCAGGGGGCCGGTGGCTACACCTTC. Translating gives CASTDHQGAGGYTF.

V and J are TRBV7-2 and TRBJ2-5; D call uncertain. Germline assignment: CDR1 SGHTA and CDR2 FQGNSA. The CDR3 totals 12 residues. V lost 5 bases and J lost 5, with 9 bases in between. CDR3 sequence: CASSPRWETQYF. The CDR3 DNA follows: TGTGCCAGCAGCCCCCGGTGGGAGACCCAGTACTTC.